A selection of T cell receptor beta chains follows, all from one sample in a study of blood T cell repertoires in COVID-19. TCRdb's table, derived via immunoSEQ multiplex PCR, lists solely in-frame clones and lacks some. This sample has hundreds of thousands of clones, with roughly 80% found just once. The sequenced sample consisted of peripheral blood. The receptors were gathered from a man older than 75 with acute or convalescent COVID-19. Each CDR3 is given with its conserved first and last residue. The order of the fields is clone size, J gene, V gene, D gene, CDR3 protein, CDR3 DNA. The D gene is left open where the match is weak. Part of the rows lack a size; the others show once, few, many or a class for expanded clones.

. TRBJ2-1 TRBV2 TRBD2 CASRGRLAYNEQFF TGTGCCAGCAGGGGTCGACTAGCATACAATGAGCAGTTCTTC
. TRBJ2-7 TRBV18 TRBD1 CASSPRDREYEQYF TGTGCCAGCTCGCCGCGGGACAGGGAGTACGAGCAGTACTTC
. TRBJ2-1 TRBV9 TRBD2 CASSLSGSSYNEQFF TGTGCCAGCAGCCTTAGCGGGAGCTCCTACAATGAGCAGTTCTTC
. TRBJ1-2 TRBV30 . CASGEQGTANYGYTF TGTGCTTCTGGAGAGCAGGGTACGGCTAACTATGGCTACACCTTC
few TRBJ2-6 TRBV4-1 . CASSLGGLSSGANVLTF TGCGCCAGCAGCCTCGGAGGGTTGTCCTCTGGGGCCAACGTCCTGACTTTC
. TRBJ1-1 TRBV2 . CASSDGHANTEAFF TGTGCCAGCAGTGATGGGCACGCGAACACTGAAGCTTTCTTT
few TRBJ2-7 TRBV5-5 . CASSLASGHLYEQYF TGTGCCAGCAGCTTGGCTTCCGGACACCTCTACGAGCAGTACTTC
. TRBJ1-1 TRBV5-1 . CASSLGAGLNTEAFF TGCGCCAGCAGCTTGGGCGCAGGGCTAAACACTGAAGCTTTCTTT
. TRBJ1-5 TRBV6-5 TRBD1 CASSTTGVTRGPQHF TGTGCCAGCAGTACGACAGGGGTCACCCGCGGGCCCCAGCATTTT
. TRBJ2-7 TRBV6-2/TRBV6-3 . CASSHPTSYEQYF TGTGCCAGCAGTCATCCTACCTCCTACGAGCAGTACTTC
once TRBJ1-2 TRBV5-1 . CASGGQPSVDGYTF TGCGCCAGCGGAGGACAGCCGTCCGTGGATGGCTACACCTTC
. TRBJ2-5 TRBV5-1 TRBD1 CATTKGQPQETQYF TGCGCCACCACTAAGGGACAGCCCCAAGAGACCCAGTACTTC
. TRBJ1-2 TRBV29-1 TRBD1 CSVDFRDRGYYGYTF TGCAGCGTTGATTTTAGGGACAGGGGATACTATGGCTACACCTTC
. TRBJ1-3 TRBV6-1 . CASSGGWSLSLGNTIYF TGTGCCAGCAGTGGTGGCTGGAGCCTCTCCCTTGGAAACACCATATATTTT
. TRBJ2-7 TRBV6-5 . CASIPPGARSYEQYF TGTGCCAGCATCCCCCCAGGGGCGAGGTCCTACGAGCAGTACTTC
once TRBJ2-7 TRBV19 . CASSIEASPGYEQYF TGTGCCAGTAGTATAGAGGCCAGCCCGGGCTACGAGCAGTACTTC
. TRBJ2-6 TRBV3-1/TRBV3-2 . CASSHPVRANVLTF TGTGCCAGCAGCCATCCCGTTAGGGCCAACGTCCTGACTTTC
. TRBJ2-7 TRBV5-1 . CASSFRSIGSYEQYF TGCGCCAGCAGCTTTCGGAGCATAGGCTCCTACGAGCAGTACTTC
. TRBJ2-1 TRBV6-2/TRBV6-3 TRBD2 CASSYSKGLAAYGPYNEQFF TGTGCCAGCAGTTACTCGAAAGGACTAGCGGCATACGGGCCCTACAATGAGCAGTTCTTC
. TRBJ1-6 TRBV7-9 . CASSLPRRGKGNSPLHF TGTGCCAGCAGCCTTCCCCGCCGGGGAAAAGGTAATTCACCCCTCCACTTT
. TRBJ1-1 TRBV18 TRBD1 CASSPRIRGRAQTPNTEAFF TGTGCCAGCTCACCTCGTATTAGGGGGCGTGCCCAAACTCCGAACACTGAAGCTTTCTTT
. TRBJ2-3 TRBV24-1 . CATSDRGSGWAADTQYF TGTGCCACCAGTGACCGGGGGAGCGGGTGGGCCGCCGATACGCAGTATTTT
. TRBJ1-6 TRBV5-5 TRBD1 CASSPLGQASGSPLHF TGTGCCAGCAGCCCCTTGGGACAGGCCTCCGGGTCACCCCTCCACTTT
. TRBJ2-6 TRBV6-1 . CASSDRWAGANVLTF TGTGCCAGCAGTGACAGGTGGGCTGGGGCCAACGTCCTGACTTTC
. TRBJ1-4 TRBV30 . CAWRATVTNEKLFF TGTGCCTGGAGGGCGACAGTAACTAATGAAAAACTGTTTTTT
. TRBJ2-7 TRBV19 . CASSIAGTYEQYF TGTGCCAGTAGTATAGCAGGGACCTACGAGCAGTACTTC
. TRBJ2-5 TRBV4-2 . CASSQANRAIQETQYF TGTGCCAGCAGCCAAGCGAACAGGGCTATACAAGAGACCCAGTACTTC
. TRBJ2-2 TRBV21-1 . CASSMTGQARTGELFF TGTGCCAGCAGCATGACTGGACAGGCTCGAACCGGGGAGCTGTTTTTT
few TRBJ1-2 TRBV7-8 . CASSLNFMAVRALHYGYTF TGTGCCAGCAGCTTAAATTTCATGGCGGTTAGAGCCCTTCACTATGGCTACACCTTC
. TRBJ2-1 TRBV9 TRBD2 CASSVGTSGKYNEQFF TGTGCCAGCAGCGTGGGGACTAGCGGGAAGTACAATGAGCAGTTCTTC
few TRBJ1-5 TRBV6-5 TRBD1 CASSLDRSSNQPQHF TGTGCCAGCAGTCTGGACAGGTCAAGCAATCAGCCCCAGCATTTT
few TRBJ1-2 TRBV28 . CASSLGQASKGYTF TGTGCCAGCAGTTTAGGGCAGGCCTCTAAGGGCTACACCTTC
. TRBJ1-1 TRBV10-3 . CAISESYRTDTEAFF TGTGCCATCAGTGAGTCTTACAGAACTGACACTGAAGCTTTCTTT
. TRBJ1-2 TRBV19 . CASSRQNYGYTF TGTGCCAGTAGTAGACAGAACTATGGCTACACCTTC
. TRBJ1-2 TRBV30 . CAWRRTVSGYTF TGTGCCTGGAGGCGGACAGTCTCTGGCTACACCTTC
. TRBJ1-5 TRBV11-3 TRBD1 CASSLDETGFPCSNQPQHF TGTGCCAGCAGCTTAGATGAGACAGGGTTCCCTTGTAGCAATCAGCCCCAGCATTTT
few TRBJ1-2 TRBV5-1 . CASSLVGYGYTF TGCGCCAGCAGCCTTGTCGGGTACGGCTACACCTTC
few TRBJ2-7 TRBV30 TRBD2 CAWSPGLAGYEQYF TGTGCCTGGAGTCCGGGACTAGCGGGCTACGAGCAGTACTTC
. TRBJ1-5 TRBV28 TRBD1 CASSLFYDRGTSGNQPQHF TGTGCCAGCAGTTTATTTTACGACAGGGGTACGTCGGGAAATCAGCCCCAGCATTTT
. TRBJ2-1 TRBV24-1 . CATSAGQGRHNEQFF TGTGCCACCAGTGCGGGGCAGGGGCGCCACAATGAGCAGTTCTTC
. TRBJ2-7 TRBV29-1 . CSVKDNSYEQYF TGCAGCGTAAAGGACAACTCCTACGAGCAGTACTTC
. TRBJ1-1 TRBV3-1/TRBV3-2 . CASSSEAVGEAFF TGTGCCAGCAGCTCCGAGGCAGTAGGTGAAGCTTTCTTT
. TRBJ1-6 TRBV12-3/TRBV12-4 . CASTLGGNSPLHF TGTGCCAGCACCTTGGGGGGTAATTCACCCCTCCACTTT
once TRBJ2-7 TRBV28 TRBD1 CASQNTGTGGAKLYEQYF TGTGCCAGCCAGAATACCGGGACAGGGGGCGCGAAGTTGTACGAGCAGTACTTC
. TRBJ1-1 TRBV7-9 . CASSPQAGNTEAFF TGTGCCAGCAGCCCCCAGGCGGGGAACACTGAAGCTTTCTTT
. TRBJ2-3 TRBV3-1/TRBV3-2 TRBD2 CASSQGEGTTDTQYF TGTGCCAGCAGCCAAGGGGAGGGGACCACAGATACGCAGTATTTT
. TRBJ2-7 TRBV28 TRBD1 CASQQGGRLEQYF TGTGCCAGTCAACAGGGGGGTCGACTCGAGCAGTACTTC
. TRBJ2-2 TRBV27 TRBD1 CASSRDRGTTGELFF TGTGCCAGCAGTAGGGACAGGGGGACCACCGGGGAGCTGTTTTTT
. TRBJ1-5 TRBV6-5 . CASRAGVTSNQPQHF TGTGCCAGCAGGGCAGGGGTTACTAGCAATCAGCCCCAGCATTTT
. TRBJ1-3 TRBV3-1/TRBV3-2 . CASSREARTTGNTIYF TGTGCCAGCTCTAGAGAAGCTAGGACTACCGGAAACACCATATATTTT
. TRBJ2-1 TRBV24-1 TRBD1 CATSDPGQGARNEQFF TGTGCCACCAGTGATCCGGGACAGGGGGCTAGGAATGAGCAGTTCTTC
. TRBJ1-1 TRBV4-1 . CASSQGKSQTRGANTEAFF TGCGCCAGCAGCCAAGGTAAATCCCAGACGCGGGGCGCGAACACTGAAGCTTTCTTT
. TRBJ2-3 TRBV5-4 . CASSLEVVRDTDTQYF TGTGCCAGCAGCTTGGAGGTCGTACGGGACACAGATACGCAGTATTTT
. TRBJ2-1 TRBV9 . CASSVGRLSYNEQFF TGTGCCAGCAGCGTAGGGAGACTGTCCTACAATGAGCAGTTCTTC
. TRBJ1-6 TRBV10-3 TRBD1 CAISTGDSPLHF TGTGCCATCAGTACAGGGGATTCACCCCTCCACTTT
. TRBJ1-4 TRBV5-4 TRBD1 CASSLDRGLSKLFF TGTGCTAGCAGCCTCGACAGGGGGCTATCAAAACTGTTTTTT
. TRBJ2-7 TRBV5-1 TRBD1 CASSISPGQDYYEQYF TGCGCCAGCAGCATTAGCCCGGGACAGGATTACTACGAGCAGTACTTC
few TRBJ2-7 TRBV7-3 . CASSLRQSAVPYEQYF TGTGCCAGCAGCTTAAGACAGTCGGCCGTCCCCTACGAGCAGTACTTC
. TRBJ2-3 TRBV19 TRBD2 CASSIRLARTDTQYF TGTGCCAGTAGTATTCGACTAGCGAGGACAGATACGCAGTATTTT